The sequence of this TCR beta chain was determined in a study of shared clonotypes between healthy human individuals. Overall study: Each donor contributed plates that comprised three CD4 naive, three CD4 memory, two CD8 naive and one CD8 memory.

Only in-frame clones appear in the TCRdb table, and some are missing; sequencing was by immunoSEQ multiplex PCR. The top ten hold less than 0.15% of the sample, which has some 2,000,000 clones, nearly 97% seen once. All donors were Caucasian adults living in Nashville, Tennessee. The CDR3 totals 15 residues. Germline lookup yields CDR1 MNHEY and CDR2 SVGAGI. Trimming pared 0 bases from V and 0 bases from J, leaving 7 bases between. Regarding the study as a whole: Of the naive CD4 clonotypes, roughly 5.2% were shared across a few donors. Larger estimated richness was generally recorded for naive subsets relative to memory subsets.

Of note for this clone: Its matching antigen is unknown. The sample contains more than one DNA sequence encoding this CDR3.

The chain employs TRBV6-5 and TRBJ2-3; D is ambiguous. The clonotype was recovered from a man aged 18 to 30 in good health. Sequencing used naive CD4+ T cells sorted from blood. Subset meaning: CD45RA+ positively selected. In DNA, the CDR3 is TGTGCCAGCAGTTACTCGGGTGGGAGCACAGATACGCAGTATTTT. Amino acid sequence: CASSYSGGSTDTQYF.